Detailed here is one TCR beta chain. Its antigen is currently unknown. The CDR3 extends over 14 amino acids. Trimming left V 3 bases short and J 2 bases short, with 10 bases between. The V gene's germline CDR1 is KGHSH and CDR2 LQKENI. This sample was included in a study of graft-versus-host responses after intestinal transplantation. Across the whole study: Transplant recipients had multivisceral, liver-intestinal, or isolated intestinal grafts. Overall study findings and caveats: Investigators detected GvH clones in recipient marrow, with some emerging earlier in ileum or blood. Clonal ratios of graft-versus-host to host-versus-graft in allografts were high for patients exhibiting graft-donor T cell macrochimerism.

TCRdb's table, derived via immunoSEQ multiplex PCR, lists solely in-frame clones and lacks some. The repertoire holds roughly 50,000 clones, with about 90% as singletons. This TCR came from a human patient who received an intestinal transplant, so some T cells may come from the graft donor. J is TRBJ2-5 and V is TRBV18; D not resolved. The material sequenced was PBMCs, taken around 95 weeks after intestinal transplant. The CDR3: CASSPSDGQETQYF. CDR3 nucleotide sequence: TGTGCCAGCTCACCCTCGGACGGACAAGAGACCCAGTACTTC.